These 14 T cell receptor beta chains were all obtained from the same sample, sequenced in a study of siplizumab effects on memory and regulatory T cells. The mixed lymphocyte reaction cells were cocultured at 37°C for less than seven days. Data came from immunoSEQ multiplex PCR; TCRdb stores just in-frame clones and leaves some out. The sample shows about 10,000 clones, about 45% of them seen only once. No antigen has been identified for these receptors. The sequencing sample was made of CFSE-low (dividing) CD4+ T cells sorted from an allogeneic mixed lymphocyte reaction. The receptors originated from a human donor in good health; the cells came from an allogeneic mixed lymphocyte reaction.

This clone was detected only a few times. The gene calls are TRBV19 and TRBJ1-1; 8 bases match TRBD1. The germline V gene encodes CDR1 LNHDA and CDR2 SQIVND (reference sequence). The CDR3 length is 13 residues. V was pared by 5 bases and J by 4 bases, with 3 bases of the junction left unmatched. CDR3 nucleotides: TGTGCCAGTAGTCAGGGGGCTGGCACTGAAGCTTTCTTT. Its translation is CASSQGAGTEAFF.

CDR3 residues: CSGGVETQYF. CDR3 bases: TGCAGTGGTGGGGTAGAGACCCAGTACTTC. The chain is built from TRBV20-1 and TRBJ2-5; D unclear. CDR1 and CDR2 from the germline V gene are DFQATT and SNEGSKA (reference sequence). The ends were cut back, 7 bases at V and 4 bases at J, with 7 bases in the middle. The CDR3 is made up of 10 amino acids.

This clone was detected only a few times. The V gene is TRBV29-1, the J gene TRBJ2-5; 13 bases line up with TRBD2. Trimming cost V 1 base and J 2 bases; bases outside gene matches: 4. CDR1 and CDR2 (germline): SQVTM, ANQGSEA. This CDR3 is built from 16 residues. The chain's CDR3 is CSVEVGTSGAQETQYF. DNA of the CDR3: TGCAGCGTTGAAGTCGGGACTAGCGGGGCTCAAGAGACCCAGTACTTC.

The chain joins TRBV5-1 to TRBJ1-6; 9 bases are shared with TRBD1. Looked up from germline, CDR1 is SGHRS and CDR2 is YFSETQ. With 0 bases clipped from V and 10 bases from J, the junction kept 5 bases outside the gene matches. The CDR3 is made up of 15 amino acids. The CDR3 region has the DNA TGCGCCAGCAGCTTGGAAGGGACAGGGAAGTCACCCCTCCACTTT. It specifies CASSLEGTGKSPLHF.

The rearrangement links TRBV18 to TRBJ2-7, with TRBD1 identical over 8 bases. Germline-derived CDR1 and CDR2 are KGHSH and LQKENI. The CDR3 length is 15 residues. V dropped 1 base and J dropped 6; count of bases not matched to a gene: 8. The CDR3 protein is CASSPLSGQGSEQYF. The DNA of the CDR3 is TGTGCCAGCTCACCACTCTCCGGACAGGGTTCCGAGCAGTACTTC.

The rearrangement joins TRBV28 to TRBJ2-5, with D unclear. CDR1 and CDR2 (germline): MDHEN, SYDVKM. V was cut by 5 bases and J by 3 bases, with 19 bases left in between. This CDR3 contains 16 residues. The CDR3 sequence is CASSPNRWAEKETQYF. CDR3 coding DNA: TGTGCCAGCAGTCCTAACCGATGGGCAGAAAAAGAGACCCAGTACTTC.

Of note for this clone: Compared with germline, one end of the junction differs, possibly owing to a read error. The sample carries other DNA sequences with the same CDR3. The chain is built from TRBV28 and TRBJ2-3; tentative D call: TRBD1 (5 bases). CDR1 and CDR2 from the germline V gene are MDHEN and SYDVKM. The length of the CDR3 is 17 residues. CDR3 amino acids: CASSPPTYRMAADTQYF. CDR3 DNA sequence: TGCGCCAGCAGCCCGCCGACCTACAGGATGGCGGCAGATACGCAGTATTTT. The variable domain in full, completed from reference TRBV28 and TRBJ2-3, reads DVKVTQSSRYLVKRTGEKVFLECVQDMDHENMFWYRQDPGLGLRLIYFSYDVKMKEKGDIPEGYSVSREKKERFSLILESASTNQTSMYLCASSPPTYRMAADTQYFGPGTRLTVL.

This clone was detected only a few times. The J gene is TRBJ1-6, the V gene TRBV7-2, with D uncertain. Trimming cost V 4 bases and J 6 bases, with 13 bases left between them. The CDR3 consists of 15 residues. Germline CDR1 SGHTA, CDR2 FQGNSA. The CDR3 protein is CASSSRNSLNSPLHF. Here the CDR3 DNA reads TGTGCCAGCAGCTCGAGAAACAGCCTTAATTCACCCCTCCACTTT.

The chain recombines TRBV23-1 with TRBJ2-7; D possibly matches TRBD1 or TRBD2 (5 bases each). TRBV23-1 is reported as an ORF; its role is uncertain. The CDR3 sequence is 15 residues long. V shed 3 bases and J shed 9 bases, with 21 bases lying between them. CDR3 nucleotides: TGCGCCAGCAGTCACACCGGGACGCTACACCGGGGGCAGTACTTC. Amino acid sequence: CASSHTGTLHRGQYF.

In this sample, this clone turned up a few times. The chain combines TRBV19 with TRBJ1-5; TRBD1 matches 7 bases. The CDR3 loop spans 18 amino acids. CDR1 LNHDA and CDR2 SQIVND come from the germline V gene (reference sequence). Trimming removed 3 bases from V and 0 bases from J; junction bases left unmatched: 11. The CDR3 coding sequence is TGTGCCAGTAGTATTTTAGGACAGGTGCCTTATAGCAATCAGCCCCAGCATTTT. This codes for CASSILGQVPYSNQPQHF.

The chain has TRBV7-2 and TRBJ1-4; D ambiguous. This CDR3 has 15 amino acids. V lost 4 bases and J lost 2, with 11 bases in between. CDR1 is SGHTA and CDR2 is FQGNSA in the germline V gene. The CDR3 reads CASSSSGPTNEKLFF. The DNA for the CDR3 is TGTGCCAGCAGCTCGTCGGGCCCGACTAATGAAAAACTGTTTTTT.

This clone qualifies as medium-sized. The CDR3 bases are TGTGCCAGCAGCCGAAGACAGGGTAACGGCTACACCTTC. It encodes CASSRRQGNGYTF. This chain links TRBV7-2 with TRBJ1-2; 7 positions agree with TRBD1. This CDR3 has 13 residues. Germline V gives CDR1 SGHTA, CDR2 FQGNSA. Trimming took 5 bases from V and 8 from J; bases not matched to a gene: 8.

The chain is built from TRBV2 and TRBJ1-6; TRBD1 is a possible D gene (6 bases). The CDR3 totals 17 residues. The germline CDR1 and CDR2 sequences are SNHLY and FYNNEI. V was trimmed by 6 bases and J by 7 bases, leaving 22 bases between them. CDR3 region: CASRSPMRGARNSPLHF. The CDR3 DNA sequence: TGTGCCAGCAGGTCTCCCATGCGGGGGGCTCGGAATTCACCCCTCCACTTT.

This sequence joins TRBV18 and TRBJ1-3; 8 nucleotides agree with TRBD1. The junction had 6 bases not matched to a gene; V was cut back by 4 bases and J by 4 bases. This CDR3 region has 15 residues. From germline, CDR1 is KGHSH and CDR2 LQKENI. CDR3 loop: CASSRDRGPGNTIYF. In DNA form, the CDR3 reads TGTGCCAGCTCACGCGACAGGGGTCCCGGAAACACCATATATTTT.